Detailed here is one T cell receptor (beta chain). Between the trimmed V and J ends, which lost 8 bases and 4 bases, there was a span of 20 bases. The CDR3 is 15 residues long. Germline CDR1 is MNHEY and CDR2 is SVGEGT. These data come from a study of Graves' ophthalmopathy and Graves' hyperthyroidism. Amplifying from RNA transcripts, the study obtained TCR beta CDR3 regions. The first round was an RT-PCR with HTBI primers, and the second round was a multiplex PCR. In TCRdb, the multiplex PCR reads were re-called with MiXCR into one record per CDR3 protein. The sample includes approximately 500,000 distinct CDR3 sequences, roughly 14% seen only once; the top ten take more than 8.5%.

The sequence was collected from a woman aged 30 to 39 with Graves' ophthalmopathy. The source material was blood. The chain joins TRBV6-2 or TRBV6-3 to TRBJ1-2; D perhaps matches TRBD1 (5 bases). CDR3 protein: CASAVIQGRAYGYTF. As DNA, the CDR3 is TGTGCCAGCGCGGTAATTCAGGGTCGTGCCTATGGCTACACCTTC.